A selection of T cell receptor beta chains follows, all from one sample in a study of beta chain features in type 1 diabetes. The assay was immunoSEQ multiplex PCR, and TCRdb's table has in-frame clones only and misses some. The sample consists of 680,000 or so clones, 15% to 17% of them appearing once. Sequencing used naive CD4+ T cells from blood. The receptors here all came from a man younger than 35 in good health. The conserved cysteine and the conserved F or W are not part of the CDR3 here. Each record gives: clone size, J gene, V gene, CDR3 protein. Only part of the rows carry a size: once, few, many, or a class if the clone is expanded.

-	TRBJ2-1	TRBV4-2	ASSQGGGLAVYNEQF
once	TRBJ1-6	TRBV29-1	SVRDKRDNSPLH
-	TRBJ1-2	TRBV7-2	ASSPYRDNNYGYT
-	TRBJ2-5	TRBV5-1	ASSLETGRETQY
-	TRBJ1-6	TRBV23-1	ASSQSFPTGNSPLH
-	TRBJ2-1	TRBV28	AIGSGTLNEQF
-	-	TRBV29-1	SVRTGINSYEQY
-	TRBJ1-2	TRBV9	ASSARQDNLYGYT
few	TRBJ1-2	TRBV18	ASSPTGQWGYGYT
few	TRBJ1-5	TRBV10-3	AIRGGQTANQPQH
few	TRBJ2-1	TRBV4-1	ASSQDWAATSGRAHYNEQF
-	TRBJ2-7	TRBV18	ASSPRQVTTYEQY
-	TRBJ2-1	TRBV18	ASSWGQGLAGNNEQF
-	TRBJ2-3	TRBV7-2	ASSLVIGYADTQY
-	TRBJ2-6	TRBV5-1	ASSQQGSSGANVLT
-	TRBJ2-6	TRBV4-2	ASSQETSGRLSSGANVLT
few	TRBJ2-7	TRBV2	ASSGFPYEQY
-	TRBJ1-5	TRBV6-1	ASTMTGRDQPQH
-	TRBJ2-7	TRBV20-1	SAPGGQQY
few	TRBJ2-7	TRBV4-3	ASSQMDRASYEQY
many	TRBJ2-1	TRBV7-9	ASSSQGTSGEQF